The present T cell receptor beta chain was sequenced within a study of blood T cell repertoires in COVID-19. Turning to the study itself: COVID-19 samples collected from the United States, Italy and Spain covered acute and convalescent phases.

This study enrolled people aged roughly 18 to 90 from about two dozen US geographic areas. Under the authors' procedure: Estimated nucleated cell counts came from reference gene primer amplification. Generated by immunoSEQ multiplex PCR, the TCRdb table keeps only in-frame clones and is missing some. V and J calls and clone size are those listed in that table; D and trimming were worked out from the DNA. This table holds just over 80,000 clones, around 89% found once. About this clone: Other DNA sequences within the sample encode an identical CDR3.

V lost 1 base to trimming and J lost 2 bases; unmatched junction nucleotides: 3. The CDR3 length is 15 residues. CDR1 is MNHNS and CDR2 is SASEGT in the germline V gene. The chain joins TRBV6-1 to TRBJ2-7; 9 bases agree with TRBD2. Material for sequencing was PBMCs or T cells enriched from blood (not recorded which). This sequence originates from a woman between 45 and 60 years old with acute COVID-19. Here the CDR3 DNA reads TGTGCCAGCAGTGAAGGTGGACTAGCGCCCTACGAGCAGTACTTC. Its translation: CASSEGGLAPYEQYF.